The TCR beta chain under discussion was sequenced for a study of read filtering for tumor transcriptome and immune sequencing. At the level of the study: Transcriptome libraries were built from DNase-treated RNA.

The CDR3 sequence is 13 residues long. The ends were cut back, 4 bases at V and 7 bases at J, with 13 bases in the middle. From about 0.4 ug of RNA, a library with molecular barcoded alpha/delta and beta/gamma adaptors was made. TCRdb recomputed calls from the reads with MiXCR, one row per CDR3 protein. The sample carries approximately 62,000 distinct CDR3 sequences, roughly 20% recorded once. About this clonotype: The antigen is unknown. Since a much larger clone is just one base distant, this may be a read error.

Study-wide points: Correlation between methods rose after single-read clonotypes were removed.

The sample comprised a population of CD138-negative cells sorted from bone marrow. This receptor was obtained from a donor aged 40 or older with multiple myeloma. The rearrangement links TRBV12-3 or TRBV12-4 to TRBJ2-5; no clear D gene. CDR3 sequence reads: CASSSGDPGTQYF. For the CDR3, the DNA is TGTGCCAGCAGTTCAGGTGATCCAGGGACCCAGTACTTC.